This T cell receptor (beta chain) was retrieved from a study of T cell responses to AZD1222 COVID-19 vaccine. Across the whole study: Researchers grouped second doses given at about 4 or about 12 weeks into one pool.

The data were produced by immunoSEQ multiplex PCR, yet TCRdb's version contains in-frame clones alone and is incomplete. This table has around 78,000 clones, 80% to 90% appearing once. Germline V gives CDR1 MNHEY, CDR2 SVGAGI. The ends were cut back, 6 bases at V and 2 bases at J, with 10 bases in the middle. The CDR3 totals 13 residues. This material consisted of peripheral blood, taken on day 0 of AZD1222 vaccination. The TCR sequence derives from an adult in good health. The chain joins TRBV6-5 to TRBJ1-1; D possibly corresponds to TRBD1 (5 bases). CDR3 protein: CASSKTANTEAFF. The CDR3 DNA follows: TGTGCCAGCAGCAAGACAGCTAACACTGAAGCTTTCTTT.